This T cell receptor beta chain was retrieved from a study of cytomegalovirus exposure and HLA in healthy donors. Points on this clone: The antigen is unknown.

This CDR3 spans 14 amino acids. V lost 5 bases, J lost 1 base, and 5 bases stayed unmatched. Germline CDR1 reads GTSNPN; CDR2 reads SVGIG (reference sequence). PCR involved 60 Vbeta and 13 Jbeta primers. Libraries were prepared by immunoSEQ multiplex PCR; TCRdb keeps only in-frame clonotypes and omits some of them. Its table records just over 20,000 clones. General study points: Data from an earlier analysis indicated that most TCR beta V segments were productive either about 87% or about 30% of the time. Researchers counted around 180 TCR beta chains as cytomegalovirus-associated.

Though probably carrying unrecorded immune exposures, donors were nominally healthy at sampling. Sequenced input: PBMCs. The V call is TRBV30, the J call TRBJ2-5; TRBD2 aligns across 9 bases. The source of this sequence is a man in his 60s in good health and CMV-seropositive. The CDR3 nucleotides are TGTGCCTGGTGGCTAGCGGGGACCCAAGAGACCCAGTACTTC. It translates to CAWWLAGTQETQYF.